This T cell receptor (beta chain) was sequenced for a study of cytomegalovirus exposure and HLA in healthy donors. Study-wide background: Among the approximately 400 genotyped donors, 70% to 90% were placed in the Caucasian-associated ancestry cluster. The study, taken as a whole, reports: TCR beta V- and J-gene trimming was later associated with a missense DCLRE1C variant.

Amplification used 60 Vbeta primers and 13 Jbeta primers. Clones were sequenced by immunoSEQ multiplex PCR, and TCRdb holds only the in-frame ones, with some missing. The sample records about 140,000 clones, 80% being singletons. The CDR3 is 14 residues long. V was shortened by 3 bases and J by 9 bases, with 17 bases between the two germline ends. The germline gives CDR1 SGDLS, CDR2 YYNGEE. As concerns this clone: The target antigen is unknown.

The chain is built from TRBV9 and TRBJ2-3, with no clear D. This receptor was taken from a male donor in good health and CMV-seropositive. Material for sequencing was PBMCs. This CDR3 reads CASSGGYAPYTQYF. The DNA for the CDR3 is TGTGCCAGCAGCGGCGGCTACGCCCCCTACACGCAGTATTTT. Using reference TRBV9 and TRBJ2-3 for the parts outside the CDR3, the full variable domain is DSGVTQTPKHLITATGQRVTLRCSPRSGDLSVYWYQQSLDQGLQFLIQYYNGEERAKGNILERFSAQQFPDLHSELNLSSLELGDSALYFCASSGGYAPYTQYFGPGTRLTVL.